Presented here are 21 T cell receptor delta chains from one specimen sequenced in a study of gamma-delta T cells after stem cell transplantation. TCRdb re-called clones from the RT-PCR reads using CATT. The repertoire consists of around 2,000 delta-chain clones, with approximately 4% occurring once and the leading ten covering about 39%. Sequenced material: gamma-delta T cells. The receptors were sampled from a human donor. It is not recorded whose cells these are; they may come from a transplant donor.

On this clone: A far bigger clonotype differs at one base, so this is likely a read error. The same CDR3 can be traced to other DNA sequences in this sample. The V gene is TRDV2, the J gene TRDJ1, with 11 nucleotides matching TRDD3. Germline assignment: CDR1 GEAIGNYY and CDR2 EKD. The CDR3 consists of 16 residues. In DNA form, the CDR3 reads TGTGCCTGTGACATGATGATGGGGGATACGCGCGATAAGCTCATCTTT. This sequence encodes CACDMMMGDTRDKLIF.

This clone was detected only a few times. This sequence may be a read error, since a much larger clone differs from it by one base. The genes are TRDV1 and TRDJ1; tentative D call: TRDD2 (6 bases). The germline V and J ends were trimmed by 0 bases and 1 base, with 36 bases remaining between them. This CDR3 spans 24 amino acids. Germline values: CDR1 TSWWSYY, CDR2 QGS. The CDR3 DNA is TGTGCTCTTGGGGAACTAGTATCATTTAGTCCTACCCTTTTACTTGGGACGTGCACCGATAAACTCATCTTT. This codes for CALGELVSFSPTLLLGTCTDKLIF.

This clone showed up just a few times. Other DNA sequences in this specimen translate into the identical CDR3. In DNA, the CDR3 is TGTGCCTGTGACTCCCTACTGGGGGAGACTTACACCGATAAACTCATCTTT. Translated: CACDSLLGETYTDKLIF. The chain couples TRDV2 to TRDJ1; TRDD3 aligns across 9 bases. After removal of 3 bases from V and 0 bases from J, the junction contained 10 bases not matched to a gene. This CDR3 is built from 17 residues. The germline gives CDR1 GEAIGNYY, CDR2 EKD.

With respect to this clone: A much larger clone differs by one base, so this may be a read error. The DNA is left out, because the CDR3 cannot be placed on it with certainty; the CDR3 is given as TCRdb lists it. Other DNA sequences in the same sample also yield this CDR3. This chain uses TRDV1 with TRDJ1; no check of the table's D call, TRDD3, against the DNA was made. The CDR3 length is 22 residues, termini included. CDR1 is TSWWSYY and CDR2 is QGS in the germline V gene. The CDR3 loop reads CALGEPPPPPLLWPSYTDKLIF.

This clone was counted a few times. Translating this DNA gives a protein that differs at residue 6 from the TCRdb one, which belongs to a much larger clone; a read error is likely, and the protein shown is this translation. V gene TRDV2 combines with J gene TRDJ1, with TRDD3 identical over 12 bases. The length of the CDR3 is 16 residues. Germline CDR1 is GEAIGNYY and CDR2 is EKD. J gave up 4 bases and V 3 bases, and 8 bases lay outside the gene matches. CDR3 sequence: CACDPILGDTRDKLIF. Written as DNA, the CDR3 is TGTGCCTGTGACCCAATACTGGGGGATACCCGCGATAAACTCATCTTT.

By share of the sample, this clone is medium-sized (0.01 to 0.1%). The CDR3 reads CACDPITGGYASSWDTRQMFF. The CDR3 DNA reads TGTGCCTGTGACCCCATTACTGGGGGATACGCAAGCTCCTGGGACACCCGACAGATGTTTTTC. The chain employs TRDV2 and TRDJ3; 13 positions match TRDD3. J lost 0 bases, V lost 3 bases, and 10 bases had no gene match. CDR3 size: 21 residues. Germline-derived CDR1 and CDR2 are GEAIGNYY and EKD.

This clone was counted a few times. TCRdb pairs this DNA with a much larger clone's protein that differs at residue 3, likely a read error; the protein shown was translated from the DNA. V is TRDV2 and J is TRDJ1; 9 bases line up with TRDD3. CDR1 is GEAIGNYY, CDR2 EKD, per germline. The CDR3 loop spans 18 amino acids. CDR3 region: CARERLKNAGDTPDKLIF. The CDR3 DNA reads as TGTGCCCGTGAGCGGCTGAAGAATGCGGGGGATACTCCCGATAAACTCATCTTT.

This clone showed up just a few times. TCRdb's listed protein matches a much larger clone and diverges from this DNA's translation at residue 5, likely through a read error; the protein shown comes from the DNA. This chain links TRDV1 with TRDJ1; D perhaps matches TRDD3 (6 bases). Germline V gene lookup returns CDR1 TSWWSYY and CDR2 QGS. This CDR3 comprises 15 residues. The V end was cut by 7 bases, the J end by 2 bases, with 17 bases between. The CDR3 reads CALEWCLGITDKLIF. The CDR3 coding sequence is TGTGCTCTTGAGTGGTGCCTGGGGATTACCGATAAACTCATCTTT.

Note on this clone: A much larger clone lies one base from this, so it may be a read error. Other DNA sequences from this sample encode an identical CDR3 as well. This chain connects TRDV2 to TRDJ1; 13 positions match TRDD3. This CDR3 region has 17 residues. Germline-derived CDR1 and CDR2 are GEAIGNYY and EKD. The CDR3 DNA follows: TGCGCCTGTGACCCGACTGGGGGATACGGTCCCACCGATAAACTCATCTTT. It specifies CACDPTGGYGPTDKLIF.

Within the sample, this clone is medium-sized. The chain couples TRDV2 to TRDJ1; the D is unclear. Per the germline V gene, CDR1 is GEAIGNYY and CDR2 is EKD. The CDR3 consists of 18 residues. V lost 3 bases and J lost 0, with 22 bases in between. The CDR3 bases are TGTGCCTGTGACTCTTTGCGGGGTTCGGATCAGTACACCGATAAACTCATCTTT. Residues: CACDSLRGSDQYTDKLIF.

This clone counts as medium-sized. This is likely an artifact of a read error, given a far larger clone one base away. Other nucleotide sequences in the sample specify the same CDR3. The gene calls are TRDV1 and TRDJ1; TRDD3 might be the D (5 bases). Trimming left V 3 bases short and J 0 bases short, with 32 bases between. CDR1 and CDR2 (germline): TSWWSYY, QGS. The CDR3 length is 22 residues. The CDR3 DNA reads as TGTGCTCTTGGGGACTTACGACTGGTTTGGTTTGACACTCCCGACTACACCGATAAACTCATCTTT. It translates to CALGDLRLVWFDTPDYTDKLIF.

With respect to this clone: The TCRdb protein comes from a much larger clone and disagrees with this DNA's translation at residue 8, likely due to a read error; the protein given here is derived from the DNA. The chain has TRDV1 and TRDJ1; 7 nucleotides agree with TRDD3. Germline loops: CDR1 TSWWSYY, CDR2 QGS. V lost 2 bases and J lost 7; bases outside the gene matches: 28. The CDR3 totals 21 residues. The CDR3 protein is CALGEASLLLTYWGPPGKLIF. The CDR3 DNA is TGTGCTCTTGGGGAAGCCTCCCTCCTGCTGACTTACTGGGGCCCTCCGGGTAAACTCATCTTT.

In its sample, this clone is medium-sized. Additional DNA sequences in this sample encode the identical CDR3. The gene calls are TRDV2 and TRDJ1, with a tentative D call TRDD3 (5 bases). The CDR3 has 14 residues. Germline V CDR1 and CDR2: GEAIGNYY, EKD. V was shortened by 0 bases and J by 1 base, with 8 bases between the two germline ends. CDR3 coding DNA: TGTGCCTGTGACACCGTCGGGGGCACCGATAAACTCATCTTT. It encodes CACDTVGGTDKLIF.

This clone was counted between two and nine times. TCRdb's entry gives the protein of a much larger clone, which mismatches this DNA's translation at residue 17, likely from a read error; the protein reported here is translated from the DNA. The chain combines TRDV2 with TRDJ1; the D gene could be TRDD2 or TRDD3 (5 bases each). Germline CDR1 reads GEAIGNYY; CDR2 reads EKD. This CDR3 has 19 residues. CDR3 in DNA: TGTGCCTGTGACACCGTATCCCTACGGGCAGGGGACACCACCGATAAACCCATCTTT. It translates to CACDTVSLRAGDTTDKPIF.

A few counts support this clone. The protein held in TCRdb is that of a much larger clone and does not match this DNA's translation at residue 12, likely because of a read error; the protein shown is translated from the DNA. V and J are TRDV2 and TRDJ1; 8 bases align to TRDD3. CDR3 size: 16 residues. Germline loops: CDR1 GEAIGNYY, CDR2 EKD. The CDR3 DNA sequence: TGTGCCTGTGACACGCTGGGGGAACTGGACACCGGTAAACTCATCTTT. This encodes CACDTLGELDTGKLIF.

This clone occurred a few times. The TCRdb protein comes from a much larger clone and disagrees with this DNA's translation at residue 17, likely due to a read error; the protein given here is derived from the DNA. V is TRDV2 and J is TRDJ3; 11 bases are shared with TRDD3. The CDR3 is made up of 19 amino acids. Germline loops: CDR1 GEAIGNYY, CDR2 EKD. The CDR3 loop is CACDTVLGDSSWDTRQTFF. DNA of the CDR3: TGTGCCTGTGACACCGTACTGGGGGATAGCTCCTGGGACACCCGACAGACGTTTTTC.

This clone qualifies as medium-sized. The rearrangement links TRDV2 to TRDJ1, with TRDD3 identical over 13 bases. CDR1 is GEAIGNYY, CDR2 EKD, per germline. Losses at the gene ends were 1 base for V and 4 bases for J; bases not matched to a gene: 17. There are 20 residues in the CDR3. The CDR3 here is CACDTLTRGVLGDTDDKLIF. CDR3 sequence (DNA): TGTGCCTGTGACACATTGACTCGAGGTGTACTGGGGGATACGGACGATAAACTCATCTTT.

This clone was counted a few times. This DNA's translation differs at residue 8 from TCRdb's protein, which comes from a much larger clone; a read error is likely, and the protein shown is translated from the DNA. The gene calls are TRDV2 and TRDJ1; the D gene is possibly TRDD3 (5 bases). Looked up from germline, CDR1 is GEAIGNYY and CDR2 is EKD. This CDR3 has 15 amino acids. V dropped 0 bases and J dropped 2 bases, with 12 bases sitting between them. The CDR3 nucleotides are TGTGCCTGTGACACCGTTGGGGCCGAGACCGATAAACTCATCTTT. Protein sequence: CACDTVGAETDKLIF.

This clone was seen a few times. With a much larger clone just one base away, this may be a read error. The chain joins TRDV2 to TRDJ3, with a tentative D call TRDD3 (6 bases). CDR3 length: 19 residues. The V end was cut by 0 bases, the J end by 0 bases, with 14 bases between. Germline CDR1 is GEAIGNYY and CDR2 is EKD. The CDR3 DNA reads TGTGCCTGTGACACCGTGGGATATCAGAGCTCCTGGGACACCCGACAGATGTTTTTC. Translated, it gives CACDTVGYQSSWDTRQMFF.

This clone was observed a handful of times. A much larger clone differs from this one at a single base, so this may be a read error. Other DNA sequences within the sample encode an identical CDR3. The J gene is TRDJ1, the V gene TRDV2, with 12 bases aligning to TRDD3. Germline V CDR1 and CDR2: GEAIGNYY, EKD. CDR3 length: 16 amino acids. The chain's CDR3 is CACDGLGDTWNDKLIF. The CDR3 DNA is TGTGCCTGTGACGGTCTGGGGGATACGTGGAACGATAAGCTCATCTTT.

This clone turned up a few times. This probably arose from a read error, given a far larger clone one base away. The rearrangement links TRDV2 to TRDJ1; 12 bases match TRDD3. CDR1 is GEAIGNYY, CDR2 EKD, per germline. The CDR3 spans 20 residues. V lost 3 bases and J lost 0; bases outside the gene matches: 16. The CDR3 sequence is CACDALRSGGYDRDTDKLIF. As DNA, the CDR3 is TGTGCCTGTGACGCTCTACGGTCTGGGGGATACGATCGGGACACCGATAAACTCATCTTT.